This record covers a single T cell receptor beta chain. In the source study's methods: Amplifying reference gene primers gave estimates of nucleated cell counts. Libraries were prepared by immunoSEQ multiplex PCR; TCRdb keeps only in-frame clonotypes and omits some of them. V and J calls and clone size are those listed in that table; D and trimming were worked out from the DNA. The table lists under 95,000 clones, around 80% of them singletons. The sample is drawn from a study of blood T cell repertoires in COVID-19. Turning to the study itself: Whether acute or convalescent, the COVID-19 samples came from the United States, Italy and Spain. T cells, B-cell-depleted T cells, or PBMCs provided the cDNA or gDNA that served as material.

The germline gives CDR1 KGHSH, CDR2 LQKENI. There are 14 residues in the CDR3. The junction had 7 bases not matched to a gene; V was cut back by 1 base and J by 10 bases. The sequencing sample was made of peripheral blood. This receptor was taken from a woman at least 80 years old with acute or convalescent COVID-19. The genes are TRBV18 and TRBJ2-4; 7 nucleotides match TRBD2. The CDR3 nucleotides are TGTGCCAGCTCACCACAGGCGGGAGACGGGATTCAGTACTTC. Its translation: CASSPQAGDGIQYF.